This T cell receptor beta chain was recovered during a study of cytotoxic CD8 clonotypes in ibrutinib-treated CLL (dated by TCRdb to the early 2020s). For context, the study as a whole: In this cohort, 15 patients were treatment-naive and roughly ten were relapsed/refractory, while some 18 had unmutated IGHV. Partial responses were observed in roughly 24 patients and complete responses in 2; after a median follow-up of roughly 62 months, remission was maintained in roughly 14 patients and progression was observed in roughly twelve. Response samples were obtained after a median of around eleven months of treatment, with a range of roughly 6 to 36 months. On average, each sample had 255,043 productive templates and more than 75,000 productive rearrangements. Of the approximately 86 participants in the trial, about 25 had longitudinal samples available. Cryopreserved peripheral blood mononuclear cells were collected at three points: before therapy, at response, and at either sustained remission or disease progression. Every sample from remission and from progressive disease was obtained while the patients were still on ibrutinib.

Points on this clone: Its binding antigen is unknown. No per-base quality is available; no much larger clone lies one base away.

Read against the paper, the sample's time point label means: progressive disease on ibrutinib. For TCR beta library preparation, approximately 2.2 micrograms of genomic DNA were isolated from cryopreserved PBMCs. Longitudinal blood samples from CLL patients on ibrutinib monotherapy were analyzed using high-throughput TCR beta sequencing. The patients were enrolled in a single-center, open-label phase 2 trial of ibrutinib monotherapy. On a MiSeq, deep resolution sequencing aimed for a depth between 1 in 1 million and 1 in 200,000 T cells, with each clonotype covered approximately 9.2x on average. The immunoSEQ hsTCRB Kit was used to generate TCR beta libraries. The original pipeline was this. ImmunoSEQ Data Assistant and ImmunoSEQ Analyzer were used for data analysis, and V, D and J genes were assigned according to IMGT definitions. Clonality, with values ranging from 0 to 1, was calculated as one minus the normalized Shannon entropy of productive rearrangement frequencies. Only overrepresented clonotypes making up at least 0.05% of the repertoire of each patient were included in the public clonotype analysis. Some twelve age-matched healthy donor repertoires from immuneACCESS were used as controls for clonality. This is the immuneACCESS table as TCRdb keeps it, with only in-frame sequences that have V and J called. A part of the clones is gone; compared with another copy, unresolved V genes explain less than half, and the rest is unexplained. D and trimming come from the DNA, and the V and J calls and clone size come from that table. The sample records about 160,000 clones, about 88% of which are singletons. Approximately 2.9% of the sample is taken by the ten largest.

The paper's findings and limits, for the study overall: At baseline, clonality was higher than in age-matched healthy donors and showed a strong correlation with circulating CD8+ T-cell counts. Sampling times were not matched between patients in sustained remission and patients whose disease was progressing, and lymph node repertoires were not examined. Public clonotypes were rare and either shrank or stayed stable during treatment, and the rise in clonality at ibrutinib response reflected expansion of private clonotypes. Clonality rose at ibrutinib response, remained stable during sustained remission, and dropped back toward baseline at progression.

Specimen: PBMCs, collected at disease progression, from a patient treated with ibrutinib. This TCR was sampled from a human donor with chronic lymphocytic leukemia.

The sequence in DNA is TGTGCCAGCAGCCCCGGCGGGGTATTGATGAACACTGAAGCTTTCTTT. Translated, this gives CASSPGGVLMNTEAFF. The V and J segments used are TRBV7-2 and TRBJ1-1, with an unclear D gene assignment. From cysteine to phenylalanine, the CDR3 is 16 amino acids long. The kept DNA is CDR3 alone, 48 bases in frame from the first base. Between the V and J ends, shortened by 5 bases and 0 bases respectively, the junction contains 16 bases. CDR1 and CDR2 are drawn from the germline V gene: SGHTA, FQGNSA.